The 17 T cell receptor beta chains below come from one sample, sequenced in a study of blood T cell repertoires in COVID-19. Measured with immunoSEQ multiplex PCR; TCRdb has only the in-frame clones, and not every one. The repertoire holds 95,000 to 100,000 clones, with 91% as singletons. Sequencing used peripheral blood. The receptors here all came from a man over 45 with acute or convalescent COVID-19.

V gene TRBV7-3 combines with J gene TRBJ2-5; D might be TRBD1 (6 bases). The V gene lost 1 base and the J gene lost 5 bases, with 17 bases spanning the gap. The CDR3 length is 16 residues. Germline assignment: CDR1 SGHTA and CDR2 FQGTGA. The CDR3 DNA follows: TGTGCCAGCAGCTTAAGAGGAGCAGGGGCCGTGGAGACCCAGTACTTC. It yields the protein CASSLRGAGAVETQYF. The entire variable domain, with the rest obtained from reference TRBV7-3 and TRBJ2-5, is as follows: GAGVSQTPSNKVTEKGKYVELRCDPISGHTALYWYRQSLGQGPEFLIYFQGTGAADDSGLPNDRFFAVRPEGSVSTLKIQRTERGDSAVYLCASSLRGAGAVETQYFGPGTRLLVL.

The chain combines TRBV3-1 (or the pseudogene TRBV3-2) with TRBJ2-3; 11 bases line up with TRBD2. Unmatched junction bases numbered 8, after V lost 1 base and J lost 8 bases. CDR3 length equals 16 residues. The germline gives CDR1 LGHDT, CDR2 YNNKEL (reference sequence). CDR3 nucleotide sequence: TGTGCCAGCAGCCAAGTAACTAGCGGGGGTGTTGCTACGCAGTATTTT. Translated, it gives CASSQVTSGGVATQYF.

This chain connects TRBV12-3 or TRBV12-4 to TRBJ1-2; 9 bases are shared with TRBD1. The CDR3 totals 12 residues. V was clipped by 6 bases and J by 8 bases; unmatched bases: 4. The CDR3 spells CASRTGGYGYTF. The CDR3, as DNA: TGTGCCAGCAGAACAGGGGGCTACGGCTACACCTTC.

This CDR3 is CASSLVPGLNTGELFF. CDR3 bases: TGCGCCAGCAGCTTGGTTCCGGGATTGAACACCGGGGAGCTGTTTTTT. The chain has TRBV5-1 and TRBJ2-2, with D tentatively TRBD2 (5 bases). The CDR3 extends over 16 amino acids. V lost 0 bases and J lost 1, with 10 bases in between. In germline, CDR1 is SGHRS, CDR2 YFSETQ.

The rearrangement joins TRBV6-1 to TRBJ1-6; 7 bases fit TRBD1. Germline V gives CDR1 MNHNS, CDR2 SASEGT. The CDR3 runs to 14 residues. V lost 2 bases, J lost 7 bases, and 2 bases stayed unmatched. The CDR3: CASSEQTGNSPLHF. For the CDR3, the DNA is TGTGCCAGCAGTGAACAGACAGGGAATTCACCCCTCCACTTT.

This chain uses TRBV30 with TRBJ1-5; 8 bases line up with TRBD1. Trimming took 6 bases from V and 3 from J; bases not matched to a gene: 4. The CDR3 has 13 amino acids. The germline V gene has CDR1 GTSNPN and CDR2 SVGIG (reference sequence). The CDR3 bases are TGTGCCTGCTGGACAGGGATCAATCAGCCCCAGCATTTT. It is translated as CACWTGINQPQHF.

This chain uses TRBV19 with TRBJ2-7; a weak D match, TRBD1 (6 bases). The CDR3 runs 13 residues. Deletions cut 6 bases from V and 4 bases from J, with 13 bases between. Germline V gene data show CDR1 as LNHDA and CDR2 as SQIVND (reference sequence). In DNA, the CDR3 is TGTGCCAGTAGATACAGGGCTACTTACGAGCAGTACTTC. This gives the protein CASRYRATYEQYF.

This clone was detected once. The V gene is TRBV19, the J gene TRBJ2-6; D might be TRBD1 (5 bases). This CDR3 has 14 amino acids. Germline V CDR1 and CDR2: LNHDA, SQIVND (reference sequence). V was cut by 5 bases and J by 3 bases, with 8 bases left in between. The chain's CDR3 is CASSPGFGANVLTF. The CDR3 DNA reads as TGTGCCAGTAGTCCAGGGTTTGGGGCCAACGTCCTGACTTTC.

The chain employs TRBV20-1 and TRBJ1-5, with D possibly being TRBD1 (6 bases). The V and J ends lost 3 bases and 2 bases respectively, with 11 bases between them. Germline assignment: CDR1 DFQATT and CDR2 SNEGSKA (reference sequence). The CDR3 contains 14 residues. This CDR3 is CSASPGAGNQPQHF. CDR3 DNA sequence: TGCAGTGCTAGTCCAGGGGCCGGCAATCAGCCCCAGCATTTT.

The chain employs TRBV18 and TRBJ1-1; 7 bases align to TRBD1. V trimming: 4 bases; J trimming: 2 bases; junction bases outside the gene matches: 4. Looked up from germline, CDR1 is KGHSH and CDR2 is LQKENI. This CDR3 spans 14 amino acids. CDR3 protein: CASSLGTANTEAFF. CDR3 in DNA: TGTGCCAGCTCACTTGGGACAGCAAACACTGAAGCTTTCTTT.

The chain uses TRBV9 and TRBJ1-6; possible D gene TRBD1, 6 bases. The ends were cut back, 4 bases at V and 5 bases at J, with 28 bases in the middle. Looked up from germline, CDR1 is SGDLS and CDR2 is YYNGEE. This CDR3 has 20 residues. The CDR3 loop reads CASSSGPPPGEGFDNSPLHF. The DNA for the CDR3 is TGTGCCAGCAGCTCCGGCCCCCCCCCAGGGGAGGGATTCGATAATTCACCCCTCCACTTT.

The chain employs TRBV9 and TRBJ2-1; unclear D gene. Germline V gives CDR1 SGDLS, CDR2 YYNGEE. There are 11 residues in the CDR3. V gave up 4 bases and J gave up 8 bases, with 7 bases separating them. This CDR3 reads CASSIRDEQFF. The CDR3 region has the DNA TGTGCCAGCAGCATACGGGATGAGCAGTTCTTC.

This clone was recorded a few times. The chain carries TRBV19 and TRBJ1-3, with D hard to call. Trimming stripped 7 bases from V and 0 bases from J, with 13 bases between. This CDR3 comprises 15 residues. Germline V gene lookup returns CDR1 LNHDA and CDR2 SQIVND (reference sequence). The CDR3 DNA follows: TGTGCCAGTACCCCGTGGACTGTCTCTGGAAACACCATATATTTT. This gives the protein CASTPWTVSGNTIYF.

The chain recombines TRBV6-2 or TRBV6-3 with TRBJ2-3, with D perhaps matching TRBD1 (5 bases). The CDR3 contains 18 residues. The V end lost 6 bases, the J end lost 3 bases, and 25 bases lay between the germline ends. In germline, CDR1 is MNHEY, CDR2 SVGEGT. The DNA of the CDR3 is TGTGCCAGCAGCACTACACTTAAGGCAGGGTATATGACAGATACGCAGTATTTT. Protein product: CASSTTLKAGYMTDTQYF.

CDR3 loop: CATSRDRYSYTGELFF. The CDR3 DNA reads TGTGCCACCAGCAGAGATAGATACAGTTACACCGGGGAGCTGTTTTTT. V and J are TRBV15 and TRBJ2-2, with D unclear. The CDR3 spans 16 residues. CDR1 LNHNV and CDR2 YYDKDF come from the germline V gene (reference sequence). Trimming stripped 0 bases from V and 3 bases from J, with 11 bases between.

This clone was picked up a small number of times. J is TRBJ2-1 and V is TRBV6-5, with 7 bases matching TRBD1. The V and J ends lost 7 bases and 6 bases, in that order; junction bases with no gene match: 12. Per the germline V gene, CDR1 is MNHEY and CDR2 is SVGAGI. This CDR3 spans 15 amino acids. CDR3 sequence: CASMTGIRPGNEQFF. Written as DNA, the CDR3 is TGTGCCAGCATGACAGGGATACGTCCCGGCAATGAGCAGTTCTTC.

Only a few counts were recorded for this clone. The chain is built from TRBV18 and TRBJ1-1; 12 nucleotides align to TRBD1. The CDR3 extends over 15 amino acids. Germline V gene lookup returns CDR1 KGHSH and CDR2 LQKENI. V trimming: 0 bases; J trimming: 6 bases; junction bases outside the gene matches: 2. DNA of the CDR3: TGTGCCAGCTCACCACCGGGACAGGGGGCAGCTGAAGCTTTCTTT. Its protein product is CASSPPGQGAAEAFF.